This TCR beta chain emerged from a study of Graves' ophthalmopathy and Graves' hyperthyroidism. The TCR beta CDR3 regions underwent amplification from RNA transcripts. RT-PCR in the first round used HTBI primers; a second-round multiplex PCR followed. TCRdb processed the multiplex PCR reads anew with MiXCR; each CDR3 protein has one entry. The sample gives some 47,000 distinct CDR3 sequences, around half of which show up once; roughly 20% is in the top ten. This CDR3 contains 16 residues. V was pared by 2 bases and J by 6 bases, with 19 bases between. Germline CDR1 SGHTA, CDR2 FQGTGA. Exclusion covered patients with other autoimmune diseases or uncontrolled infections (as well as pregnancy or lactation).

The sequenced material came from peripheral blood. The chain uses TRBV7-3 and TRBJ1-2; D possibly corresponds to TRBD1 (6 bases). This TCR came from an adult man with Graves' ophthalmopathy. As DNA, the CDR3 is TGTGCCAGCAGCTTACAGTTAGGGGGGTCGAACCATGGCTACACCTTC. This sequence encodes CASSLQLGGSNHGYTF.